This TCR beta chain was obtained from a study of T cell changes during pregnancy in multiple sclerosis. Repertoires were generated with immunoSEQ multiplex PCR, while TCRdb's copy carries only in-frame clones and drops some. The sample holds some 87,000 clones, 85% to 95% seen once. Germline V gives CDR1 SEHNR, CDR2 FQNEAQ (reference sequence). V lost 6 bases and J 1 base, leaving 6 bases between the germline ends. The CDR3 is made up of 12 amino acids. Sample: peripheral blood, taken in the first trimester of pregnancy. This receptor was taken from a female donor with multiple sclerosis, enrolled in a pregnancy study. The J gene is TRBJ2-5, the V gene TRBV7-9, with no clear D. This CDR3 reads CASRRLQETQYF. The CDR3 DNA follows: TGTGCCAGCAGGAGACTCCAAGAGACCCAGTACTTC.